Listed below are T cell receptor beta chains from one sample, sequenced in a study of Tregs in tolerant kidney transplant recipients. Generated by immunoSEQ multiplex PCR, the TCRdb table keeps only in-frame clones and is missing some. The sample records some 250,000 clones, about 80% being singletons. Source material: CD4+ T cells from blood. The receptors originated from a human donor in good health. The CDR3 runs from the conserved cysteine through the conserved F or W. The D gene is left open where the match is weak. Size is stated for part of the rows, as once, few or many counts, or as a class when the clone is expanded.

D: .; V: TRBV19; size: few; J: TRBJ1-1; DNA: TGTGCCAGTAGTGTACAGCGGGGCACTGAAGCTTTCTTT; CDR3: CASSVQRGTEAFF
D: TRBD2; V: TRBV7-9; size: .; J: TRBJ2-1; DNA: TGTGCCAGCAGCTTAGGGCTAGCGGGAGACTACAATGAGCAGTTCTTC; CDR3: CASSLGLAGDYNEQFF
D: .; V: TRBV6-5; size: .; J: TRBJ2-3; DNA: TGTGCCAGCAGCTACAGGGAAAGCACAGATACGCAGTATTTT; CDR3: CASSYRESTDTQYF
D: .; V: TRBV5-1; size: .; J: TRBJ2-2; DNA: TGCGCCAGCAGCTTGGGGTTACGGAATACGAACACCGGGGAGCTGTTTTTT; CDR3: CASSLGLRNTNTGELFF
D: .; V: TRBV5-1; size: .; J: TRBJ1-2; DNA: TGCGCCAGCAGCTTGGCGGTCGTCTCGACCATCTATGGCTACACCTTC; CDR3: CASSLAVVSTIYGYTF
D: .; V: TRBV6-5; size: .; J: TRBJ2-5; DNA: TGTGCCAGCAGCCCCCGGGACCACTGGACCCAGTACTTC; CDR3: CASSPRDHWTQYF
D: TRBD1; V: TRBV4-2; size: .; J: TRBJ1-2; DNA: TGTGCCAGCAGCCAAGAAGGGGGCCGCTTAGATGGCTACACCTTC; CDR3: CASSQEGGRLDGYTF
D: TRBD1; V: TRBV5-1; size: .; J: TRBJ2-3; DNA: TGCGCCAGCAGCTTTCCCGGGACAGGGATGGAAGATACGCAGTATTTT; CDR3: CASSFPGTGMEDTQYF
D: TRBD1; V: TRBV19; size: few; J: TRBJ1-4; DNA: TGTGCCAGTAGACGGGACAGGAGTGCAACTAATGAAAAACTGTTTTTT; CDR3: CASRRDRSATNEKLFF
D: .; V: TRBV10-3; size: .; J: TRBJ1-1; DNA: TGTGCCATCACCCCCGGAAGCATGAACACTGAAGCTTTCTTT; CDR3: CAITPGSMNTEAFF
D: TRBD2; V: TRBV6-5; size: .; J: TRBJ2-7; DNA: TGTGCCAGCAGTTTAGGCGGGGGGTACGAGCAGTACTTC; CDR3: CASSLGGGYEQYF
D: TRBD2; V: TRBV11-3; size: .; J: TRBJ2-1; DNA: TGTGCCAGCAGCTCAACCCTAGCGGGAGGGGGGGACAATGAGCAGTTCTTC; CDR3: CASSSTLAGGGDNEQFF
D: .; V: TRBV9; size: once; J: TRBJ2-3; DNA: TGTGCCAGCAGCGTAGGACAGAACACAGATACGCAGTATTTT; CDR3: CASSVGQNTDTQYF
D: TRBD2; V: TRBV6-1; size: once; J: TRBJ2-3; DNA: TGTGCCAGCAAAGGACTAGCGTTCGGCACAGATACGCAGTATTTT; CDR3: CASKGLAFGTDTQYF
D: .; V: TRBV13; size: .; J: TRBJ2-2; DNA: TGTGCCAGCAGCTCTTACAGGGTCAACGGGGAGCTGTTTTTT; CDR3: CASSSYRVNGELFF
D: .; V: TRBV18; size: .; J: TRBJ2-5; DNA: TGTGCCAGCTCACCACCGGACCGGGACCAGTACTTC; CDR3: CASSPPDRDQYF
D: TRBD1; V: TRBV10-1; size: .; J: TRBJ2-7; DNA: TGCGCCAGCAGTGGCCCCCGGAGGACAGGGGTGGGTTACGAGCAGTACTTC; CDR3: CASSGPRRTGVGYEQYF
D: TRBD1; V: TRBV5-3; size: .; J: TRBJ2-7; DNA: TGTGCCAGAAAGGACAGGGGACTTATCTTCCACGAGCAGTACTTC; CDR3: CARKDRGLIFHEQYF
D: TRBD2; V: TRBV9; size: .; J: TRBJ2-7; DNA: TGTGCCAGCAGCGTAGCGGCTAGCGGACTCTACGAGCAGTACTTC; CDR3: CASSVAASGLYEQYF
D: .; V: TRBV6-5; size: .; J: TRBJ2-7; DNA: TGTGCCAGCTCATCCTGGGGGGGCCGTACCTACGAGCAGTACTTC; CDR3: CASSSWGGRTYEQYF
D: .; V: TRBV19; size: .; J: TRBJ1-2; DNA: TGTGCCAGTAGTACCCGAGGTATCGGGGGTGTCGACTATGGCTACACCTTC; CDR3: CASSTRGIGGVDYGYTF
D: .; V: TRBV27; size: .; J: TRBJ1-5; DNA: TGTGCCAGCAGCCCTTTTTTAAGGGGCAATCAGCCCCAGCATTTT; CDR3: CASSPFLRGNQPQHF
D: TRBD2; V: TRBV7-8; size: few; J: TRBJ2-6; DNA: TGTGCCAGCAGCCCGACTAGCGGGAGGGGTGGGGCCAACGTCCTGACTTTC; CDR3: CASSPTSGRGGANVLTF
D: .; V: TRBV5-6; size: .; J: TRBJ2-5; DNA: TGTGCCAGCAGCTTGCCGCCCCAAGAGACCCAGTACTTC; CDR3: CASSLPPQETQYF
D: .; V: TRBV19; size: few; J: TRBJ2-6; DNA: TGTGCCAGTATGATCTCTGGGGCCAACGTCCTGACTTTC; CDR3: CASMISGANVLTF
D: .; V: TRBV5-1; size: once; J: TRBJ2-5; DNA: TGCGCCAGCAGCTTGGTGCCAGCGCTTCAAGAGACCCAGTACTTC; CDR3: CASSLVPALQETQYF
D: TRBD2; V: TRBV7-9; size: .; J: TRBJ2-1; DNA: TGTGCCAGCAGCCCAACTAGCGGGGGGGCAGGTGAGCAGTTCTTC; CDR3: CASSPTSGGAGEQFF
D: .; V: TRBV6-5; size: .; J: TRBJ2-1; DNA: TGTGCCAGCAGTTACTCGGCAGGGACCTACAATGAGCAGTTCTTC; CDR3: CASSYSAGTYNEQFF
D: .; V: TRBV12-5; size: .; J: TRBJ1-5; DNA: TGTGCTAGTGGTTTGGGGCAGGGGCCCAATCAGCCCCAGCATTTT; CDR3: CASGLGQGPNQPQHF
D: .; V: TRBV5-4; size: .; J: TRBJ2-1; DNA: TGTGCCAGCAGCCACGGCGGACAGACAAACTACAATGAGCAGTTCTTC; CDR3: CASSHGGQTNYNEQFF
D: .; V: TRBV19; size: .; J: TRBJ1-1; DNA: TGTGCCAGTATTCAAGACAGGTCCACATCAGGGGACCCTGAAGCTTTCTTT; CDR3: CASIQDRSTSGDPEAFF
D: .; V: TRBV5-1; size: .; J: TRBJ2-7; DNA: TGCGCCAGCAGCTTGGGCTTAGAGGGGGAGCAGTACTTC; CDR3: CASSLGLEGEQYF
D: TRBD2; V: TRBV2; size: .; J: TRBJ2-3; DNA: TGTGCCAGCAACGCCCTAGCGGGGGGGACCTATTTTGGCACAGATACGCAGTATTTT; CDR3: CASNALAGGTYFGTDTQYF
D: TRBD1; V: TRBV7-9; size: .; J: TRBJ2-5; DNA: TGTGCCAGCAGCTTAGGATCCACAGGGGGCCAAGAGACCCAGTACTTC; CDR3: CASSLGSTGGQETQYF
D: .; V: TRBV2; size: .; J: TRBJ2-3; DNA: TGTGCCAGCAGGGCAGGGGATACGCAGTATTTT; CDR3: CASRAGDTQYF
D: .; V: TRBV6-1; size: once; J: TRBJ1-2; DNA: TGTGCCAGCAGTGACATTGTACAGGGTGGCGGCTATGGCTACACCTTC; CDR3: CASSDIVQGGGYGYTF
D: .; V: TRBV7-2; size: .; J: TRBJ1-1; DNA: TGTGCCAGCAGCTTAGGCAGCAGGGGAAGAACTGAAGCTTTCTTT; CDR3: CASSLGSRGRTEAFF
D: TRBD1; V: TRBV9; size: .; J: TRBJ1-6; DNA: TGTGCCAGCAGCGTTGGGGACAGGGTAGGTTCACCCCTCCACTTT; CDR3: CASSVGDRVGSPLHF
D: .; V: TRBV5-1; size: few; J: TRBJ2-1; DNA: TGCGCCAGCAGCCCCCAACAATCTAGCATAGGTATCAATGAGCAGTTCTTC; CDR3: CASSPQQSSIGINEQFF
D: .; V: TRBV7-2; size: .; J: TRBJ1-4; DNA: TGTGCCAGCAGCCCGGACAGACAGTCCGTTGAAAAACTGTTTTTT; CDR3: CASSPDRQSVEKLFF
D: .; V: TRBV2; size: few; J: TRBJ2-1; DNA: TGTGCCAGCATGGAAAAGGGGGGGCCCTACAATGAGCAGTTCTTC; CDR3: CASMEKGGPYNEQFF
D: .; V: TRBV6-5; size: .; J: TRBJ2-7; DNA: TGTGCCAGCAGGCCCCCGGGACTGCGGCACGTCGAGCAGTACTTC; CDR3: CASRPPGLRHVEQYF
D: .; V: TRBV6-5; size: few; J: TRBJ1-5; DNA: TGTGCCAGCAGTTACTCTTGGGCCGGGCAGCCCCAGCATTTT; CDR3: CASSYSWAGQPQHF
D: .; V: TRBV7-8; size: .; J: TRBJ1-5; DNA: TGTGCCAGCAGATCGGACAGCTCCAATCAGCCCCAGCATTTT; CDR3: CASRSDSSNQPQHF
D: TRBD2; V: TRBV19; size: .; J: TRBJ2-3; DNA: TGTGCCAGTAGTCCGAGGGCTAGCGGGAGGGTGGATACGCAGTATTTT; CDR3: CASSPRASGRVDTQYF
D: .; V: TRBV15; size: once; J: TRBJ2-7; DNA: TGTGCCACCAGCAGAGCACCTAGAGAAAGCTACGAGCAGTACTTC; CDR3: CATSRAPRESYEQYF
D: .; V: TRBV5-1; size: .; J: TRBJ1-3; DNA: TGCGCCAGCAGCTTGACAGGCTCTGGAAACACCATATATTTT; CDR3: CASSLTGSGNTIYF
D: .; V: TRBV30; size: .; J: TRBJ2-2; DNA: TGTGCCTGGGGGAACACCGGGGAGCTGTTTTTT; CDR3: CAWGNTGELFF